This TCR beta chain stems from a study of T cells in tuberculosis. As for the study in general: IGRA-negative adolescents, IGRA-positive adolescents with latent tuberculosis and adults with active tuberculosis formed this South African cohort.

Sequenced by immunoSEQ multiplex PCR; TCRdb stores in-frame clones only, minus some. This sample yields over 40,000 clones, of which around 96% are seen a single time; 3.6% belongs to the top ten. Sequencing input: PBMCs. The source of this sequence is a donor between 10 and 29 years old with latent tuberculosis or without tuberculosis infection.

This chain's CDR3 is CASSGAGTAETQYF. The CDR3 DNA follows: TGTGCCAGCAGCGGAGCCGGGACAGCTGAGACCCAGTACTTC. The chain couples TRBV9 to TRBJ2-5, with TRBD1 identical over 7 bases. J was trimmed by 5 bases and V by 3 bases; bases with no gene match: 7. The V gene's germline CDR1 is SGDLS and CDR2 YYNGEE. CDR3 length equals 14 residues.